This T cell receptor beta chain was captured by sequencing in a study of CD8+CD57+ T cells in acquired aplastic anemia. Study-wide context: Quantities of DNA derived from sorted CD4+ and CD8+ cells averaged around 3 ug.

From germline, CDR1 is SGHKS and CDR2 YYEKEE (reference sequence). V lost 1 base to trimming and J lost 8 bases; unmatched junction nucleotides: 8. The CDR3 is 15 residues long. Patients picked for sequencing had shown CD8+CD57+ cell expansion detected by flow cytometry. Patients were untreated when blood was sampled. This clonotype was observed at least ten times. TCR beta VDJ and CDR3 profiles were obtained from a genomic DNA template. Via MiXCR, TCRdb re-called the reads, giving one row per CDR3 protein. In the table there are about 150,000 distinct CDR3 sequences, about 48% of which are singletons.

The sequenced sample consisted of sorted CD4+, CD8+, or CD8+CD57+ T cells (not recorded which) from PBMCs. The chain combines TRBV5-5 with TRBJ1-2, with 10 bases lining up with TRBD1. The sequence came from a human donor with aplastic anemia. The CDR3 bases are TGTGCCAGCAGCTTGTATTATGGACAGGGGGAGGGCTACACCTTC. Translating it yields CASSLYYGQGEGYTF.